This TCR beta chain was recorded in a study of siplizumab effects on memory and regulatory T cells. Study-level results: A major contribution to the alloresponse seemed to be made by naive T cells, which seemed more diverse than memory cells. Mappable alloreactive CD4+ clones were on average around 69% Treg-derived with siplizumab, about 29% in controls.

Sequencing of each sample assayed around 9.9 x 10^4 TCR templates. TCRdb's copy holds only in-frame clones and misses some; the assay was immunoSEQ multiplex PCR. Among tens of thousands of clones listed, less than 98% were seen once. For this clone: What it binds is not known.

With 0 bases clipped from V and 7 bases from J, the junction kept 11 bases outside the gene matches. The CDR3 is 16 residues long. CDR1 MNHEY and CDR2 SVGAGI come from the germline V gene. Unstimulated naive, memory, effector memory and TEMRA subsets were subjected to sequencing in three donor pairs. The chain joins TRBV6-5 to TRBJ1-1, with 7 bases fitting TRBD1. This TCR was recovered from a human donor in good health. Sequences were obtained from naive CD8+ T cells sorted from blood. As DNA, the CDR3 is TGTGCCAGCAGTTACTCAACTGCGACAGGGTCGGATGAAGCTTTCTTT. Its protein is CASSYSTATGSDEAFF.